Shown below are 32 T cell receptor beta chains from a single sample sequenced in a study of shared clonotypes between healthy human individuals. Profiled with immunoSEQ multiplex PCR; TCRdb holds only in-frame clones, not every one. This sample has about 1.5 million clones, with around 98% found just once. The material sequenced was naive CD4+ T cells sorted from blood. Subset of the sample: CD45RA+ positively selected. The receptor source for this set is a man aged 25-45 years in good health.

V usage is TRBV6-4 and J usage is TRBJ2-3; D is possibly TRBD1 (6 bases). The CDR3 sequence is 12 residues long. Per the germline V gene, CDR1 is MRHNA and CDR2 is SNTAGT. Deletions cut 9 bases from V and 3 bases from J, with 10 bases between. The chain's CDR3 is CASRTETDTQYF. The CDR3 coding sequence is TGTGCCAGTAGGACAGAGACAGATACGCAGTATTTT.

Notes on this clone: This specimen includes other DNA sequences encoding the same CDR3. The J gene is TRBJ2-7, the V gene TRBV25-1; D not certain. The CDR3 totals 14 residues. Germline CDR1 reads MGHDK; CDR2 reads SYGVNS. V was shortened by 1 base and J by 3 bases, with 10 bases between the two germline ends. The CDR3 sequence is CASSEWGTLYEQYF. The DNA of the CDR3 is TGTGCCAGCAGTGAATGGGGAACGCTCTACGAGCAGTACTTC.

This chain uses TRBV9 with TRBJ2-3, with 10 positions matching TRBD2. This CDR3 has 18 residues. V dropped 4 bases and J dropped 1; count of bases not matched to a gene: 12. Per germline, CDR1 SGDLS and CDR2 YYNGEE. CDR3 coding DNA: TGTGCCAGCAGCCTCAACTGGGGCAGCGGGAGGGGCACAGATACGCAGTATTTT. Amino acids: CASSLNWGSGRGTDTQYF.

The gene calls are TRBV7-8 and TRBJ1-4; 11 bases agree with TRBD1. The CDR3 spans 16 residues. Germline CDR1 reads SGHVS; CDR2 reads FQNEAQ. Germline trimming cut 5 bases from V and 8 bases from J; bases unmatched to any gene: 10. CDR3 region: CASSLNGQGAGEKLFF. CDR3 DNA sequence: TGTGCCAGCAGCCTAAACGGACAGGGGGCAGGGGAAAAACTGTTTTTT.

The chain is built from TRBV15 and TRBJ2-1; D perhaps matches TRBD1 (5 bases). The CDR3 contains 17 residues. CDR1 LNHNV and CDR2 YYDKDF come from the germline V gene (reference sequence). The V gene lost 0 bases and the J gene lost 0 bases, with 12 bases spanning the gap. CDR3 region: CATSRDLDSSSYNEQFF. In DNA, the CDR3 is TGTGCCACCAGCAGAGACCTTGACAGTTCCTCCTACAATGAGCAGTTCTTC.

V and J are TRBV21-1 and TRBJ1-5; TRBD1 is taken as the D call from the table, unchecked against the DNA. TRBV21-1 is designated a pseudogene. The CDR3 has 15 residues. CDR3 nucleotides: TGTGCCAGCAGCAAGGGTACAGGGGGCAATCAGCCCCAGCATTTT. Its protein product is CASSKGTGGNQPQHF.

The chain joins TRBV21-1 to TRBJ2-1; the D call of TRBD1 is as the table states it, not checked on the DNA. TRBV21-1 is deemed a pseudogene. The CDR3 covers 12 residues. This CDR3 is CASSYALGEQFF. The CDR3 DNA is TGTGCCAGCAGTTACGCTCTTGGCGAGCAGTTCTTC.

The rearrangement joins TRBV10-3 to TRBJ2-1, with 9 positions matching TRBD1. V lost 7 bases to trimming and J lost 7 bases; unmatched junction nucleotides: 8. From germline, CDR1 is ENHRY and CDR2 SYGVKD. This CDR3 has 14 residues. The CDR3 here is CAITGTGWENEQFF. The CDR3 nucleotides are TGTGCCATCACCGGGACAGGGTGGGAGAATGAGCAGTTCTTC.

The V gene is TRBV9, the J gene TRBJ2-7, with D maybe TRBD2 (5 bases). Germline CDR1 and CDR2: SGDLS and YYNGEE. V lost 0 bases to trimming and J lost 6 bases, with 22 bases between them. The CDR3 is 17 residues long. DNA for the CDR3: TGTGCCAGCAGCGTAGGCCCCCGGACTCCAAGCCCCTGCGAGCAGTACTTC. It specifies CASSVGPRTPSPCEQYF.

The chain employs TRBV11-3 and TRBJ2-3; the D gene is possibly TRBD1 (6 bases). Trimming removed 4 bases at V and 8 bases at J, with 16 bases between. Germline CDR1 is SGHNT and CDR2 is YENEEA. The CDR3 totals 14 residues. CDR3 sequence reads: CASSYSGASGTQYF. The DNA of the CDR3 is TGTGCCAGCAGCTATTCAGGGGCCTCAGGTACGCAGTATTTT.

The chain couples TRBV2 to TRBJ2-7; D might be TRBD1 (5 bases). The CDR3 contains 13 residues. CDR1 is SNHLY and CDR2 is FYNNEI in the germline V gene. Trimming left V 4 bases short and J 3 bases short, with 10 bases between. The CDR3 sequence is CASSAGMGYEQYF. CDR3 nucleotide sequence: TGTGCCAGCAGTGCAGGGATGGGCTACGAGCAGTACTTC.

This chain joins TRBV7-6 and TRBJ2-2; TRBD1 aligns across 11 bases. The V gene's germline CDR1 is SGHVS and CDR2 FNYEAQ. The CDR3 is made up of 16 amino acids. Trimming removed 5 bases from V and 7 bases from J; junction bases left unmatched: 9. CDR3 sequence reads: CASSPPDRGLDGELFF. CDR3 DNA: TGTGCCAGCAGCCCCCCGGACAGGGGGCTAGACGGGGAGCTGTTTTTT.

The chain couples TRBV18 to TRBJ1-3; no clear D gene. CDR1 is KGHSH and CDR2 is LQKENI in the germline V gene. The CDR3 consists of 13 residues. Trimming removed 3 bases at V and 2 bases at J, with 5 bases between. The CDR3 is CASSPSPGNTIYF. In nucleotides, the CDR3 is TGTGCCAGCTCACCTAGCCCTGGAAACACCATATATTTT.

The chain joins TRBV5-4 to TRBJ2-5; 8 bases align to TRBD1. CDR1 and CDR2 from the germline V gene are SGHNT and YYREEE (reference sequence). CDR3 size: 13 residues. Unmatched junction bases numbered 5, after V lost 4 bases and J lost 6 bases. The CDR3 region is CASSQQGEKTQYF. CDR3 DNA sequence: TGTGCCAGCAGCCAACAGGGGGAAAAGACCCAGTACTTC.

The rearrangement uses TRBV5-1 and TRBJ1-4; D is possibly TRBD1 (6 bases). The CDR3 covers 17 residues. The ends were cut back, 0 bases at V and 3 bases at J, with 15 bases in the middle. Germline V gene lookup returns CDR1 SGHRS and CDR2 YFSETQ. CDR3 nucleotide sequence: TGCGCCAGCAGCTTGGGTCTTTCGGGGGGCTCTAATGAAAAACTGTTTTTT. As protein: CASSLGLSGGSNEKLFF.

The gene calls are TRBV5-1 and TRBJ2-7, with TRBD2 matching 7 bases. Germline V gives CDR1 SGHRS, CDR2 YFSETQ. This CDR3 spans 15 amino acids. Germline trimming cut 4 bases from V and 4 bases from J; bases unmatched to any gene: 11. The CDR3 loop is CASSNSGTISYEQYF. In DNA form, the CDR3 reads TGCGCCAGCAGCAACTCCGGGACTATCTCGTACGAGCAGTACTTC. Variable domain in full (rest from reference TRBV5-1 and TRBJ2-7): KAGVTQTPRYLIKTRGQQVTLSCSPISGHRSVSWYQQTPGQGLQFLFEYFSETQRNKGNFPGRFSGRQFSNSRSEMNVSTLELGDSALYLCASSNSGTISYEQYFGPGTRLTVT.

CDR3 sequence: CASSQVIGAVQGTQYF. Written as DNA, the CDR3 is TGCGCCAGCAGCCAAGTGATTGGGGCCGTTCAAGGTACGCAGTATTTT. The genes are TRBV4-3 and TRBJ2-3, with a tentative D call TRBD1 (5 bases). From germline, CDR1 is LGHNA and CDR2 YSLEER. Trimming took off 1 base at V and 8 bases at J, with 19 bases between the two ends. This CDR3 is 16 amino acids long.

The gene calls are TRBV9 and TRBJ2-1; 13 bases fit TRBD2. The CDR3 has 19 residues. Germline V gene lookup returns CDR1 SGDLS and CDR2 YYNGEE. The trim removed 3 bases at V and 0 bases at J, leaving 9 bases unmatched. The CDR3 reads CASSAQTSGRPRSYNEQFF. The CDR3 DNA follows: TGTGCCAGCAGCGCCCAGACTAGCGGGAGGCCCCGCTCCTACAATGAGCAGTTCTTC.

The V and J genes are TRBV28 and TRBJ1-3; D remains ambiguous. The CDR3 covers 14 residues. CDR1 is MDHEN and CDR2 is SYDVKM in the germline V gene. V shed 8 bases and J shed 0 bases, with 11 bases lying between them. The CDR3 sequence: CASLTASSGNTIYF. The CDR3, as DNA: TGTGCCAGCCTCACAGCCAGCTCTGGAAACACCATATATTTT. The full variable domain, in which reference TRBV28 and TRBJ1-3 provide the parts outside the CDR3, is DVKVTQSSRYLVKRTGEKVFLECVQDMDHENMFWYRQDPGLGLRLIYFSYDVKMKEKGDIPEGYSVSREKKERFSLILESASTNQTSMYLCASLTASSGNTIYFGEGSWLTVV.

V is TRBV10-3 and J is TRBJ2-1; maybe TRBD2 (6 bases). Per germline, CDR1 ENHRY and CDR2 SYGVKD. CDR3 length: 13 amino acids. V lost 4 bases to trimming and J lost 4 bases, with 8 bases between them. The CDR3 region is CAISGDFYNEQFF. The CDR3 DNA reads as TGTGCCATCAGTGGGGACTTTTACAATGAGCAGTTCTTC.

V usage is TRBV27 and J usage is TRBJ2-7; 11 bases agree with TRBD2. The J segment lost 5 bases and the V segment lost 6 bases, leaving 6 bases of the junction unmatched. CDR3 length: 14 residues. CDR1 is MNHEY and CDR2 is SMNVEV in the germline V gene (reference sequence). The CDR3 protein is CASSLLAGDDEQYF. The CDR3 DNA follows: TGTGCCAGCAGCCTACTAGCGGGAGACGACGAGCAGTACTTC.

This chain links TRBV7-8 with TRBJ2-3, with 10 positions matching TRBD2. Germline trimming cut 2 bases from V and 3 bases from J; bases unmatched to any gene: 8. CDR3 length: 17 residues. Germline V gene sequence: CDR1 SGHVS, CDR2 FQNEAQ. The CDR3 bases are TGTGCCAGCAGCTTACTCTCTAGCGGGAGTGCTACAGATACGCAGTATTTT. This codes for CASSLLSSGSATDTQYF.

About this clone itself: The junction departs from germline at one end; a sequencing error may be responsible. CDR3 region: CAINEARDTEAFF. The DNA of the CDR3 is TGTGCCATCAATGAGGCGAGAGACACTGAAGCTTTCTTT. The chain links TRBV10-3 to TRBJ1-1; D unclear. Germline CDR1 is ENHRY and CDR2 is SYGVKD. CDR3 size: 13 residues.

The chain has TRBV5-5 and TRBJ2-3, with 11 bases lining up with TRBD2. Germline values: CDR1 SGHKS, CDR2 YYEKEE (reference sequence). With V trimmed by 4 bases and J by 6 bases, 19 bases remained unmatched. The CDR3 contains 19 residues. The CDR3 region is CASSSSPARSTSGTDTQYF. CDR3 nucleotides: TGTGCCAGCAGCAGCTCCCCAGCGAGGTCGACTAGCGGGACGGATACGCAGTATTTT.

V usage is TRBV29-1 and J usage is TRBJ2-3, with D perhaps matching TRBD2 (6 bases). This CDR3 has 15 residues. Deletions cut 7 bases from V and 4 bases from J, with 21 bases between. Germline V gene sequence: CDR1 SQVTM, CDR2 ANQGSEA. CDR3 loop: CSAWGLRDIPDTQYF. CDR3 sequence (DNA): TGCAGCGCCTGGGGTTTGCGGGATATCCCAGATACGCAGTATTTT.

The chain couples TRBV5-6 to TRBJ2-3, with 9 bases fitting TRBD2. With 3 bases clipped from V and 2 bases from J, the junction kept 7 bases outside the gene matches. Germline V CDR1 and CDR2: SGHDT, YYEEEE. The CDR3 has 16 residues. For the CDR3, the DNA is TGTGCCAGCAGCTCCCTTAGCGGGAGAATCACAGATACGCAGTATTTT. It is translated as CASSSLSGRITDTQYF.

The V gene is TRBV5-1, the J gene TRBJ1-5; 7 bases map to TRBD1. The germline gives CDR1 SGHRS, CDR2 YFSETQ. This CDR3 has 15 residues. With 3 bases clipped from V and 1 base from J, the junction kept 4 bases outside the gene matches. CDR3 in amino acids: CASSWGTASNQPQHF. CDR3 in DNA: TGCGCCAGCAGCTGGGGGACAGCCAGCAATCAGCCCCAGCATTTT.

Details on this clone: Additional DNA sequences in this sample encode the identical CDR3. The chain carries TRBV5-1 and TRBJ2-5; tentative D call: TRBD1 (6 bases). V was clipped by 0 bases and J by 5 bases, with 8 bases between them. Germline CDR1 is SGHRS and CDR2 is YFSETQ. The CDR3 has 13 amino acids. The CDR3 reads CASSLGQAETQYF. As DNA, the CDR3 is TGCGCCAGCAGCTTGGGACAGGCCGAGACCCAGTACTTC.

The rearrangement links TRBV10-3 to TRBJ1-2; D is undetermined. CDR3 length: 13 amino acids. The V gene lost 4 bases and the J gene lost 6 bases, with 12 bases spanning the gap. The V gene's germline CDR1 is ENHRY and CDR2 SYGVKD. CDR3 amino acids: CAISADRTNGYTF. For the CDR3, the DNA is TGTGCCATCAGTGCAGACCGGACTAATGGCTACACCTTC.

The rearrangement links TRBV9 to TRBJ1-2; D might be TRBD1 (5 bases). Trimming stripped 2 bases from V and 3 bases from J, with 14 bases between. CDR3 length: 15 amino acids. Germline values: CDR1 SGDLS, CDR2 YYNGEE. The CDR3 is CASSVLPGPDYGYTF. The CDR3 nucleotides are TGTGCCAGCAGCGTCCTGCCGGGACCGGACTATGGCTACACCTTC.

The chain couples TRBV15 to TRBJ2-7, with TRBD2 identical over 7 bases. The CDR3 has 16 amino acids. V dropped 0 bases and J dropped 2; count of bases not matched to a gene: 7. Per the germline V gene, CDR1 is LNHNV and CDR2 is YYDKDF (reference sequence). CDR3 sequence: CATSREVRAGAYEQYF. CDR3 bases: TGTGCCACCAGCAGAGAGGTTCGGGCGGGAGCCTACGAGCAGTACTTC.

This clone was seen once. Other DNA sequences in this sample translate to the same CDR3. The V and J genes are TRBV2 and TRBJ2-3; D call uncertain. The germline gives CDR1 SNHLY, CDR2 FYNNEI. The CDR3 covers 12 residues. The ends were cut back, 6 bases at V and 2 bases at J, with 6 bases in the middle. CDR3 sequence (DNA): TGTGCCAGCAGACCCAACACAGATACGCAGTATTTT. Protein: CASRPNTDTQYF.